This TCR beta chain was recorded in a study of cytomegalovirus exposure and HLA in healthy donors. This CDR3 comprises 18 residues. Germline CDR1 is SGHRS and CDR2 is YFSETQ. V was shortened by 4 bases and J by 1 base, with 22 bases between the two germline ends. Primers included in the PCR were 60 Vbeta and 13 Jbeta primers. The table came from immunoSEQ multiplex PCR; TCRdb's copy has only in-frame clones and leaves some out. The profile shows 150,000 to 200,000 clones, over 75% of them singletons. The clonotype was recovered from a female donor in good health and CMV-seronegative. The chain carries TRBV5-1 and TRBJ2-3; no firm D call. Specimen: PBMCs. DNA for the CDR3: TGCGCCAGCAGCCTGGGGTCACGCCGTGATGGGCGCACAGATACGCAGTATTTT. The encoded protein is CASSLGSRRDGRTDTQYF.